Below, 7 T cell receptor beta chains from the same sample are listed, as sequenced in a study of T cell responses to AZD1222 COVID-19 vaccine. Sequencing used immunoSEQ multiplex PCR; TCRdb keeps in-frame clones, though not all of them. The profile covers some 150,000 clones, with roughly 92% appearing a single time and more than 3.5% taken by the ten largest. The source material was peripheral blood, sampled on day 0 of AZD1222 vaccination. The receptor source for this set is an adult in good health.

The V call is TRBV12-3 or TRBV12-4, the J call TRBJ2-5; D unclear. The CDR3 runs to 13 residues. With 3 bases removed from V and 5 bases from J, the gap between germline ends came to 10 bases. CDR3: CASSLNRRETQYF. CDR3 sequence (DNA): TGTGCCAGCAGTTTGAACCGGCGGGAGACCCAGTACTTC.

This chain connects TRBV5-6 to TRBJ2-1; 11 nucleotides line up with TRBD1. Germline V lookup: CDR1 SGHDT, CDR2 YYEEEE. This CDR3 is built from 13 residues. The V and J ends lost 4 bases and 9 bases, in that order; junction bases with no gene match: 3. Written as DNA, the CDR3 is TGTGCCAGCAGCCGGACAGGGGGCGGTGAGCAGTTCTTC. This gives the protein CASSRTGGGEQFF.

The CDR3 DNA sequence: TGTGCCAGCAGCTTGTCAGGCTATGGCTACACCTTC. It codes for CASSLSGYGYTF. The V call is TRBV5-5, the J call TRBJ1-2; D unclear. The CDR3 consists of 12 residues. V dropped 1 base and J dropped 4 bases, with 5 bases sitting between them. Germline CDR1 SGHKS, CDR2 YYEKEE (reference sequence). The full variable domain, completed using reference TRBV5-5 and TRBJ1-2, is DAGVTQSPTHLIKTRGQQVTLRCSPISGHKSVSWYQQVLGQGPQFIFQYYEKEERGRGNFPDRFSARQFPNYSSELNVNALLLGDSALYLCASSLSGYGYTFGSGTRLTVV.

J is TRBJ2-3 and V is TRBV28, with 8 bases matching TRBD1. The junction had 2 bases not matched to a gene; V was cut back by 3 bases and J by 3 bases. This CDR3 has 14 residues. Per germline, CDR1 MDHEN and CDR2 SYDVKM. This CDR3 reads CASSFTGGTDTQYF. The DNA of the CDR3 is TGTGCCAGCAGTTTTACAGGGGGGACAGATACGCAGTATTTT.

The chain carries TRBV7-2 and TRBJ1-1; D gene uncertain. The CDR3 has 15 amino acids. Trimming stripped 0 bases from V and 6 bases from J, with 14 bases between. CDR1 SGHTA and CDR2 FQGNSA come from the germline V gene. As DNA, the CDR3 is TGTGCCAGCAGCTTAGCCGTTAGCTCTAACTCTGAAGCTTTCTTT. It encodes CASSLAVSSNSEAFF.

CDR3 in DNA: TGTGCCAGCAGTTACGAGGCCAGAACTAATGAAAAACTGTTTTTT. It translates to CASSYEARTNEKLFF. This chain joins TRBV6-5 and TRBJ1-4; D unresolved. This CDR3 region has 15 residues. The V and J ends lost 2 bases and 1 base respectively, with 8 bases between them. CDR1 and CDR2 from the germline V gene are MNHEY and SVGAGI.

The V gene is TRBV19, the J gene TRBJ2-1, with unresolved D. V gave up 6 bases and J gave up 3 bases, with 21 bases separating them. Germline V gene data show CDR1 as LNHDA and CDR2 as SQIVND (reference sequence). The CDR3 consists of 17 residues. CDR3 residues: CASRTQRSLGGYNEQFF. The CDR3 DNA sequence: TGTGCCAGTAGAACTCAGAGATCGCTTGGCGGCTACAATGAGCAGTTCTTC.